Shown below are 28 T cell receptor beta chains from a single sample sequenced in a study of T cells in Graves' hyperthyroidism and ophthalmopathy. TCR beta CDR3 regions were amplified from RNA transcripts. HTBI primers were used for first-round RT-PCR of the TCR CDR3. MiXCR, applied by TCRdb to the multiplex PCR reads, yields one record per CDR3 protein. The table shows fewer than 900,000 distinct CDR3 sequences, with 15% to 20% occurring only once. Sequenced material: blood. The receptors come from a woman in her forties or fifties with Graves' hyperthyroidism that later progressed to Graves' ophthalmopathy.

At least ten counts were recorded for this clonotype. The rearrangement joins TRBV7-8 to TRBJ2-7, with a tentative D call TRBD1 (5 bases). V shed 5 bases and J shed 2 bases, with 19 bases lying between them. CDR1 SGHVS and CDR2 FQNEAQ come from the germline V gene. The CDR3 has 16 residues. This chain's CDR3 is CASSLPGRQGPYEQYF. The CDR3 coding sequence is TGTGCCAGCAGCCTCCCCGGACGGCAGGGCCCCTACGAGCAGTACTTC.

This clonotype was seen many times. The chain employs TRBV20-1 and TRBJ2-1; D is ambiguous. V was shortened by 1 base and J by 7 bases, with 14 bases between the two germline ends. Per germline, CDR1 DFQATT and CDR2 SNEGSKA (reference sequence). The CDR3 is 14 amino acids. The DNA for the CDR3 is TGCAGTGCTAGAGGACCGACGGTTAGAAATGAGCAGTTCTTC. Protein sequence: CSARGPTVRNEQFF.

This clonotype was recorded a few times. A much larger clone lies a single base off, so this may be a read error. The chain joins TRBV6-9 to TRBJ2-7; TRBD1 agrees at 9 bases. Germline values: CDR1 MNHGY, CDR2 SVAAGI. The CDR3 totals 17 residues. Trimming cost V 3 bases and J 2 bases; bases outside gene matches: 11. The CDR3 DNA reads TGTGCCAGCAGTTACCACCCGGGACAGGGATTAACCTACGAGCAGTACTTC. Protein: CASSYHPGQGLTYEQYF.

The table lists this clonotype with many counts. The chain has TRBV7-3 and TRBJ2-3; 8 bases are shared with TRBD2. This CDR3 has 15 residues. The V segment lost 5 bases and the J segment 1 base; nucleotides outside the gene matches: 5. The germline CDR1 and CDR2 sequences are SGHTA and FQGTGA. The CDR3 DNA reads TGTGCCAGCAGCCCCTCAGCGGGGGGCACAGATACGCAGTATTTT. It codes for CASSPSAGGTDTQYF.

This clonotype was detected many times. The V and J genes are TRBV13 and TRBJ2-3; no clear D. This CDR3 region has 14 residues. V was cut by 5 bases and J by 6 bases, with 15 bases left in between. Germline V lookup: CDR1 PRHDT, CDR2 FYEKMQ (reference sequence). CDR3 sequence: CASSPTPLVDTQYF. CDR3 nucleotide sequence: TGTGCCAGCAGCCCGACGCCGTTGGTGGATACGCAGTATTTT.

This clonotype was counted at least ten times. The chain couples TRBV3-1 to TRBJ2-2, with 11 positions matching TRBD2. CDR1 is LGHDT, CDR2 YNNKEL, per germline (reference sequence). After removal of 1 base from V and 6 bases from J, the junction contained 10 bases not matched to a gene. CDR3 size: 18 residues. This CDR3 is CASSQGVSGGAAAGELFF. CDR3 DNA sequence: TGTGCCAGCAGCCAAGGAGTTAGCGGGGGGGCCGCCGCCGGGGAGCTGTTTTTT.

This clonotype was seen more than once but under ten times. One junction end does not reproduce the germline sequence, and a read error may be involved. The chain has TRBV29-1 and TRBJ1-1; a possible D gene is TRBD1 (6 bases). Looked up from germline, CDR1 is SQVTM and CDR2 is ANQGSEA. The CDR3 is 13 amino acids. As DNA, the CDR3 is TGCAGCGTTGACAAAGGGGGTGGCACTGTAGCTTTCTTT. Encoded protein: CSVDKGGGTVAFF.

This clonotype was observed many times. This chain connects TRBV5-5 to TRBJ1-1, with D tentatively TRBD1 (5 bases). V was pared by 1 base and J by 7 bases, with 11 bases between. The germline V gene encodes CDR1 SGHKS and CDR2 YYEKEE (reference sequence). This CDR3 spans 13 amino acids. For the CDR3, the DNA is TGTGCCAGCAGCTTGAGGGGCATGGATGAAGCTTTCTTT. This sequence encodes CASSLRGMDEAFF. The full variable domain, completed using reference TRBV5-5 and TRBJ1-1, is DAGVTQSPTHLIKTRGQQVTLRCSPISGHKSVSWYQQVLGQGPQFIFQYYEKEERGRGNFPDRFSARQFPNYSSELNVNALLLGDSALYLCASSLRGMDEAFFGQGTRLTVV.

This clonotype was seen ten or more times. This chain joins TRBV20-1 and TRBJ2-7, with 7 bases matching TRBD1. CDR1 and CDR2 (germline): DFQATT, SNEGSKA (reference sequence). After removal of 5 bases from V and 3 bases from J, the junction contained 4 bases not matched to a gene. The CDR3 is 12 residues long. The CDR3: CSAGRDSYEQYF. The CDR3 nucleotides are TGCAGTGCTGGCCGGGACAGCTACGAGCAGTACTTC.

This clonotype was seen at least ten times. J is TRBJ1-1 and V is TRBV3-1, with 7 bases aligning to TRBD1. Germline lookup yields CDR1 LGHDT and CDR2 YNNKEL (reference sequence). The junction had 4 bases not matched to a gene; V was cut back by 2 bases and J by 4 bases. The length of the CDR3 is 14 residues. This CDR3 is CASSQNRGGTEAFF. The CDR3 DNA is TGTGCCAGCAGCCAAAACAGGGGTGGCACTGAAGCTTTCTTT.

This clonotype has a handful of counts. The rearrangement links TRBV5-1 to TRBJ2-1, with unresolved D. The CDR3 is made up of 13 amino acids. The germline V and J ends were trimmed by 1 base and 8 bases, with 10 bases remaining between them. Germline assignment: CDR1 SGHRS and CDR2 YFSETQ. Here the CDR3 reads CASSLPSGDEQFF. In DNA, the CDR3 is TGCGCCAGCAGCTTGCCGTCTGGGGATGAGCAGTTCTTC.

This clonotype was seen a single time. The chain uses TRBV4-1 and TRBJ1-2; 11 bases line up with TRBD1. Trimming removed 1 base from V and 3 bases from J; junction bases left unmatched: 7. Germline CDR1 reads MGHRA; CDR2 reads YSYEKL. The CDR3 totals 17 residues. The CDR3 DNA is TGCGCCAGCAGCCAAGTACTCGGGGGACAGGGGGACTATGGCTACACCTTC. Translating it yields CASSQVLGGQGDYGYTF.

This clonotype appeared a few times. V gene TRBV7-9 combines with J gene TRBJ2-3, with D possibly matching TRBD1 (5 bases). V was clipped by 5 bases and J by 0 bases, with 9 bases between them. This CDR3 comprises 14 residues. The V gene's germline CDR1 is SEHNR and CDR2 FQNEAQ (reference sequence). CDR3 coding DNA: TGTGCCAGCAGCAAGACAGCTAGCACAGATACGCAGTATTTT. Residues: CASSKTASTDTQYF. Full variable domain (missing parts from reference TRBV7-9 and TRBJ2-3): DTGVSQNPRHKITKRGQNVTFRCDPISEHNRLYWYRQTLGQGPEFLTYFQNEAQLEKSRLLSDRFSAERPKGSFSTLEIQRTEQGDSAMYLCASSKTASTDTQYFGPGTRLTVL.

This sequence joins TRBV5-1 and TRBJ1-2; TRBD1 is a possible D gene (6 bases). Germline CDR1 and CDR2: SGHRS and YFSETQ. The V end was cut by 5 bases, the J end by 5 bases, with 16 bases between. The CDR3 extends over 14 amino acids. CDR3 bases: TGCGCCAGCAGATCCGGGACAACGGCGTATGGCTACACCTTC. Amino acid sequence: CASRSGTTAYGYTF. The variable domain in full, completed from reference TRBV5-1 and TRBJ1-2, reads KAGVTQTPRYLIKTRGQQVTLSCSPISGHRSVSWYQQTPGQGLQFLFEYFSETQRNKGNFPGRFSGRQFSNSRSEMNVSTLELGDSALYLCASRSGTTAYGYTFGSGTRLTVV.

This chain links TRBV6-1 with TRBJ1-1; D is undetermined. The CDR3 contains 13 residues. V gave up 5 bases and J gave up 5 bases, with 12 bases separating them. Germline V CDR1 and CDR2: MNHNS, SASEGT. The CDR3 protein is CASSTIYGTEAFF. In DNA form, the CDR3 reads TGTGCCAGCAGTACCATTTACGGTACTGAAGCTTTCTTT.

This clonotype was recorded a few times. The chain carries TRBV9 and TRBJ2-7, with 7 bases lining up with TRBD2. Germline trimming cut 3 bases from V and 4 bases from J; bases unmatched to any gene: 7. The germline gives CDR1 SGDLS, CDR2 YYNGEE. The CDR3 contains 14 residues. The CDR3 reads CASSEYDGRYEQYF. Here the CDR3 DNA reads TGTGCCAGCAGCGAATACGACGGGAGGTACGAGCAGTACTTC.

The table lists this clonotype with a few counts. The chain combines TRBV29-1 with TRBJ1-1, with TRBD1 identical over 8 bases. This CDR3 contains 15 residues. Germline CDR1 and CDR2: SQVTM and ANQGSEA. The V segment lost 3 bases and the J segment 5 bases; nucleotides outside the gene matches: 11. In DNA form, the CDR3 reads TGCAGCGTTGATAGCGGTACAGGGGGGAATACTGAAGCTTTCTTT. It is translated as CSVDSGTGGNTEAFF.

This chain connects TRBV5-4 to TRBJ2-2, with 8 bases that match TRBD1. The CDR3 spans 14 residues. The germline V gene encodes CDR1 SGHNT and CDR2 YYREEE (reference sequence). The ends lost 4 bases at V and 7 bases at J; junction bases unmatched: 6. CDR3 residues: CASSNQGANGELFF. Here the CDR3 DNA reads TGTGCCAGCAGCAACCAGGGGGCCAACGGGGAGCTGTTTTTT.

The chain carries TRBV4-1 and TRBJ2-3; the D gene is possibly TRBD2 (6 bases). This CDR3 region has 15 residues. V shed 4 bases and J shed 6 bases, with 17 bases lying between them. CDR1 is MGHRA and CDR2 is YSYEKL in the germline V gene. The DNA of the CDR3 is TGCGCCAGCAGCCCGGGGGTGGCAGGGCCTGATACGCAGTATTTT. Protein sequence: CASSPGVAGPDTQYF.

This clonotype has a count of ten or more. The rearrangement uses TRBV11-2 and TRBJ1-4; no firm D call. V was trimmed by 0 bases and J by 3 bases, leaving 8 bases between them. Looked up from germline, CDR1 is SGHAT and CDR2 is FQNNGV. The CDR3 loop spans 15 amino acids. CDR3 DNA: TGTGCCAGCAGCTTAGAGGCAGGAGCTAATGAAAAACTGTTTTTT. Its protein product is CASSLEAGANEKLFF.

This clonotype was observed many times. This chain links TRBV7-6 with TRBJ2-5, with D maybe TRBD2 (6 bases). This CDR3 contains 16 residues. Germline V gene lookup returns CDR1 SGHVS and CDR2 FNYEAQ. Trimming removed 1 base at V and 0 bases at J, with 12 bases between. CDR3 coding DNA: TGTGCCAGCAGCTTAGGATACCGGACTAACCAAGAGACCCAGTACTTC. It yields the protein CASSLGYRTNQETQYF.

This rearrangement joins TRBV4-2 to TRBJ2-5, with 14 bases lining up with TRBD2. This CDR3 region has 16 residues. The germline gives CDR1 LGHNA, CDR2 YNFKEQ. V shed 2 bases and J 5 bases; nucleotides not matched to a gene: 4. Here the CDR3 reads CASSQKTSGGAETQYF. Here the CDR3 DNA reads TGTGCCAGCAGCCAAAAGACTAGCGGGGGGGCGGAGACCCAGTACTTC.

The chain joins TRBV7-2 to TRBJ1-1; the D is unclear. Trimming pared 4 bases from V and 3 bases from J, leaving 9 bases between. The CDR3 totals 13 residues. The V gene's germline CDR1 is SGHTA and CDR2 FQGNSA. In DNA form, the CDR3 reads TGTGCCAGCAGCTCCTGGAGGGACACTGAAGCTTTCTTT. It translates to CASSSWRDTEAFF.

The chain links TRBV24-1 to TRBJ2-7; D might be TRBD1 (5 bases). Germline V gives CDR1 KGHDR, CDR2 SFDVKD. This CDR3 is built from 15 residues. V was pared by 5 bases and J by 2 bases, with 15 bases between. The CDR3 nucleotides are TGTGCCACCAGTGGGATCGCAGGGCCCACCTACGAGCAGTACTTC. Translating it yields CATSGIAGPTYEQYF.

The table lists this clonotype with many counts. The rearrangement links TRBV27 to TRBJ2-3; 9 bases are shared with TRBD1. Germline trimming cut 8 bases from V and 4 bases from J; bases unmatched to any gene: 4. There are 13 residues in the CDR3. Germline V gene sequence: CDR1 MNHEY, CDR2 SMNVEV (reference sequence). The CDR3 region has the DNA TGTGCCAGCCGGGACAGGGCATCAGATACGCAGTATTTT. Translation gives CASRDRASDTQYF.

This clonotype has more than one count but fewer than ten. The CDR3 loop is CASSLSHTLTDTQYF. CDR3 nucleotides: TGTGCCAGCAGTTTATCCCACACCCTCACAGATACGCAGTATTTT. This sequence joins TRBV12-3 or TRBV12-4 and TRBJ2-3; D is unresolved. The CDR3 consists of 15 residues. Trimming took off 2 bases at V and 2 bases at J, with 11 bases between the two ends.

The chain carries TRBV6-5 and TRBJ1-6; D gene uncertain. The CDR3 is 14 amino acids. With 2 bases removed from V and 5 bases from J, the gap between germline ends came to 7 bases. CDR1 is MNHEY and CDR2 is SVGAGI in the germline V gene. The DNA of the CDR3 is TGTGCCAGCAGTTACCTAACAAATAATTCACCCCTCCACTTT. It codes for CASSYLTNNSPLHF.

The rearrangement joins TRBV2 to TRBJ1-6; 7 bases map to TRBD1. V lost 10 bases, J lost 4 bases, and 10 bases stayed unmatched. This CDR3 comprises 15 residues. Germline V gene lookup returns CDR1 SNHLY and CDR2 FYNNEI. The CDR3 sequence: CATQRGGQYNSPLHF. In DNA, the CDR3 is TGTGCCACCCAACGGGGGGGACAGTATAATTCACCCCTCCACTTT.